Presented here are 20 T cell receptor beta chains from one specimen sequenced in a study of T cells in Graves' hyperthyroidism and ophthalmopathy. The source material, RNA transcripts, was used to amplify TCR beta CDR3 regions. A first-round RT-PCR of the TCR CDR3 used the HTBI primer set. TCRdb independently ran MiXCR on the multiplex PCR reads; one entry per CDR3 protein. In the table there are hundreds of thousands of distinct CDR3 sequences, around 39% of which are singletons. The sample taken for sequencing was blood. These receptors were collected from a man aged 18 to 29 with Graves' hyperthyroidism.

This clonotype has only one observation. This chain uses TRBV29-1 with TRBJ2-2, with TRBD2 matching over 8 bases. This CDR3 spans 13 amino acids. J gave up 5 bases and V 4 bases, and 3 bases lay outside the gene matches. Germline loops: CDR1 SQVTM, CDR2 ANQGSEA. CDR3: CSVGTSGTGELFF. CDR3 nucleotides: TGCAGCGTTGGAACTAGCGGTACCGGGGAGCTGTTTTTT.

This clonotype was seen repeatedly, ten times or more. V is TRBV7-2 and J is TRBJ2-5; D is perhaps TRBD1 (6 bases). The CDR3 length is 11 residues. Between the trimmed V and J ends, which lost 5 bases and 13 bases, there was a span of 14 bases. CDR1 and CDR2 (germline): SGHTA, FQGNSA. This CDR3 is CASSPQAGVYF. The DNA for the CDR3 is TGTGCCAGCAGCCCGCAGGCAGGGGTGTACTTC.

This chain connects TRBV7-3 to TRBJ2-2; D could derive from TRBD1 or TRBD2 (6 bases each). V lost 10 bases to trimming and J lost 4 bases, with 19 bases between them. The germline V gene encodes CDR1 SGHTA and CDR2 FQGTGA. The CDR3 runs to 15 residues. The CDR3 loop reads CAITVRGQGTGELFF. The CDR3 DNA follows: TGTGCCATTACCGTTCGGGGGCAAGGCACCGGGGAGCTGTTTTTT.

The chain couples TRBV12-3 or TRBV12-4 to TRBJ1-1, with D unclear. This CDR3 spans 14 amino acids. Trimming cost V 3 bases and J 1 base, with 9 bases left between them. CDR3 residues: CASSFEDENTEAFF. DNA for the CDR3: TGTGCCAGCAGTTTCGAGGACGAGAACACTGAAGCTTTCTTT.

The chain is built from TRBV7-2 and TRBJ1-1; TRBD1 agrees at 8 bases. The V and J ends lost 7 bases and 10 bases, in that order; junction bases with no gene match: 11. Germline CDR1 and CDR2: SGHTA and FQGNSA. The CDR3 runs to 13 residues. The CDR3 is CASILLTGEAAFF. The CDR3, as DNA: TGTGCCAGCATCCTCCTGACAGGGGAGGCAGCTTTCTTT. The variable domain in full, with the rest retrieved from reference TRBV7-2 and TRBJ1-1, is GAGVSQSPSNKVTEKGKDVELRCDPISGHTALYWYRQSLGQGLEFLIYFQGNSAPDKSGLPSDRFSAERTGGSVSTLTIQRTQQEDSAVYLCASILLTGEAAFFGQGTRLTVV.

This clonotype showed up just a few times. V gene TRBV4-3 combines with J gene TRBJ2-7; D call uncertain. The CDR3 spans 14 residues. The ends were cut back, 1 base at V and 3 bases at J, with 10 bases in the middle. The V gene's germline CDR1 is LGHNA and CDR2 YSLEER. The CDR3 DNA reads TGCGCCAGCAGCCAAGGTGAGCTGAACTACGAGCAGTACTTC. Amino acid sequence: CASSQGELNYEQYF.

This clonotype has more than one count but fewer than ten. A read error is possible here, since a much larger clone lies one base away. The chain links TRBV24-1 to TRBJ1-1; D ambiguous. The CDR3 runs to 14 residues. Germline loops: CDR1 KGHDR, CDR2 SFDVKD. CDR3 in amino acids: CAASDSSHRSEAFF. DNA for the CDR3: TGTGCCGCCAGTGATTCGAGCCATCGTTCGGAAGCTTTCTTT.

This chain joins TRBV20-1 and TRBJ1-2; tentative D call: TRBD1 (6 bases). The V gene's germline CDR1 is DFQATT and CDR2 SNEGSKA (reference sequence). The CDR3 covers 13 residues. Trimming shortened V by 3 bases and J by 6 bases, and 14 bases separated the two germline ends. The CDR3, as DNA: TGCAGTGCTAGTCCAGGCAGGGGAGATGGCTACACCTTC. This codes for CSASPGRGDGYTF.

This chain uses TRBV25-1 with TRBJ2-5; the match to TRBD1 covers 7 bases. Trimming at V came to 7 bases and at J to 4 bases, leaving 6 bases not matched to a gene. There are 13 residues in the CDR3. Per germline, CDR1 MGHDK and CDR2 SYGVNS. The CDR3 reads CASKGAAAETQYF. The CDR3 bases are TGTGCCAGCAAGGGGGCAGCCGCAGAGACCCAGTACTTC.

The chain couples TRBV2 to TRBJ2-5, with 9 nucleotides matching TRBD2. The germline V gene has CDR1 SNHLY and CDR2 FYNNEI. This CDR3 is 14 amino acids long. With 6 bases clipped from V and 2 bases from J, the junction kept 4 bases outside the gene matches. CDR3 region: CASSQTSGQETQYF. CDR3 nucleotide sequence: TGTGCCAGCAGCCAGACTAGCGGACAAGAGACCCAGTACTTC.

The V call is TRBV19, the J call TRBJ2-5, with 10 bases lining up with TRBD1. Germline-derived CDR1 and CDR2 are LNHDA and SQIVND (reference sequence). This CDR3 comprises 16 residues. V shed 5 bases and J 1 base; nucleotides not matched to a gene: 7. Here the CDR3 reads CASSLRRTGGQETQYF. The CDR3 DNA reads TGTGCCAGTAGTCTAAGGAGGACAGGGGGCCAAGAGACCCAGTACTTC.

This clonotype has a count of ten or more. V usage is TRBV20-1 and J usage is TRBJ1-1; D is possibly TRBD1 (5 bases). Germline loops: CDR1 DFQATT, CDR2 SNEGSKA (reference sequence). V dropped 1 base and J dropped 5 bases, with 11 bases sitting between them. There are 13 residues in the CDR3. The CDR3 protein is CSARGPRGTEAFF. Here the CDR3 DNA reads TGCAGTGCTAGAGGTCCAAGGGGAACTGAAGCTTTCTTT.

This clonotype has just a few counts. The V and J genes are TRBV11-2 and TRBJ2-5; 7 nucleotides align to TRBD1. The CDR3 is 16 amino acids. CDR1 is SGHAT and CDR2 is FQNNGV in the germline V gene. The V segment lost 5 bases and the J segment 2 bases; nucleotides outside the gene matches: 11. CDR3 loop: CASSPRLDRVQETQYF. In nucleotides, the CDR3 is TGTGCCAGCAGCCCCCGCCTAGACAGGGTTCAAGAGACCCAGTACTTC. The full variable domain, its missing parts supplied by reference TRBV11-2 and TRBJ2-5, is EAGVAQSPRYKIIEKRQSVAFWCNPISGHATLYWYQQILGQGPKLLIQFQNNGVVDDSQLPKDRFSAERLKGVDSTLKIQPAKLEDSAVYLCASSPRLDRVQETQYFGPGTRLLVL.

About this clonotype: At one end the junction does not follow the germline gene, possibly because of a read error. This rearrangement joins TRBV2 to TRBJ2-2, with 8 positions matching TRBD2. CDR3 length equals 17 residues. Germline CDR1 reads SNHLY; CDR2 reads FYNNEI. CDR3 DNA: TGCGCCAGCAGCCGCGATTCCGGGACTAGGATCACCGGGGAGCTGTTTTTT. Its protein is CASSRDSGTRITGELFF.

In its sample, this clonotype was seen a few times. The V and J genes are TRBV6-5 and TRBJ2-7, with TRBD1 identical over 11 bases. The J segment lost 1 base and the V segment lost 10 bases, leaving 6 bases of the junction unmatched. The CDR3 consists of 14 residues. CDR1 is MNHEY and CDR2 is SVGAGI in the germline V gene. The DNA for the CDR3 is TGTGCCACCGGGACAGGGGGAGGATCCTACGAGCAGTACTTC. It translates to CATGTGGGSYEQYF.

The chain recombines TRBV5-1 with TRBJ2-2; D is unresolved. The CDR3 has 15 residues. V was cut by 4 bases and J by 1 base, with 11 bases left in between. Germline CDR1 and CDR2: SGHRS and YFSETQ. CDR3 sequence reads: CASSASQMNTGELFF. The DNA of the CDR3 is TGCGCCAGCAGCGCTTCACAGATGAACACCGGGGAGCTGTTTTTT. Full variable domain (missing parts from reference TRBV5-1 and TRBJ2-2): KAGVTQTPRYLIKTRGQQVTLSCSPISGHRSVSWYQQTPGQGLQFLFEYFSETQRNKGNFPGRFSGRQFSNSRSEMNVSTLELGDSALYLCASSASQMNTGELFFGEGSRLTVL.

The chain carries TRBV24-1 and TRBJ2-6; possibly TRBD1 or TRBD2 for D (5 bases each). CDR3 length equals 16 residues. V shed 7 bases and J shed 2 bases, with 14 bases lying between them. CDR1 and CDR2 from the germline V gene are KGHDR and SFDVKD. The CDR3 nucleotides read TGTGCCACCAGGGGACCGACCTCCCCTGGGGCCAACGTCCTGACTTTC. This codes for CATRGPTSPGANVLTF.

The J gene is TRBJ1-5, the V gene TRBV7-6; TRBD1 might be the D (5 bases). The germline V gene has CDR1 SGHVS and CDR2 FNYEAQ. Trimming took off 5 bases at V and 0 bases at J, with 11 bases between the two ends. The CDR3 is 15 residues long. Here the CDR3 DNA reads TGTGCCAGCAGCACAGGCTTTTATAGCAATCAGCCCCAGCATTTT. As protein: CASSTGFYSNQPQHF. The full variable domain, rest sourced from reference TRBV7-6 and TRBJ1-5, is GAGVSQSPRYKVTKRGQDVALRCDPISGHVSLYWYRQALGQGPEFLTYFNYEAQQDKSGLPNDRFSAERPEGSISTLTIQRTEQRDSAMYRCASSTGFYSNQPQHFGDGTRLSIL.

The V call is TRBV15, the J call TRBJ2-6; TRBD1 agrees at 8 bases. The CDR3 has 16 amino acids. Germline CDR1 LNHNV, CDR2 YYDKDF (reference sequence). J was trimmed by 2 bases and V by 5 bases; bases with no gene match: 5. CDR3 nucleotide sequence: TGTGCCACCAGCGCAGACAGGGGAACTGGGGCCAACGTCCTGACTTTC. It is translated as CATSADRGTGANVLTF.

This clonotype was seen once. It may be a read error: a sequence one base away is much more abundant. The chain recombines TRBV7-9 with TRBJ1-1; no clear D. Trimming took 5 bases from V and 10 from J, leaving 14 bases between them. Germline V lookup: CDR1 SEHNR, CDR2 FQNEAQ (reference sequence). The CDR3 contains 12 residues. CDR3 amino acids: CASSPRGRGAFF. CDR3 nucleotide sequence: TGTGCCAGCAGCCCGCGGGGTCGGGGAGCTTTCTTT. Full variable domain (rest looked up from reference TRBV7-9 and TRBJ1-1): DTGVSQNPRHKITKRGQNVTFRCDPISEHNRLYWYRQTLGQGPEFLTYFQNEAQLEKSRLLSDRFSAERPKGSFSTLEIQRTEQGDSAMYLCASSPRGRGAFFGQGTRLTVV.